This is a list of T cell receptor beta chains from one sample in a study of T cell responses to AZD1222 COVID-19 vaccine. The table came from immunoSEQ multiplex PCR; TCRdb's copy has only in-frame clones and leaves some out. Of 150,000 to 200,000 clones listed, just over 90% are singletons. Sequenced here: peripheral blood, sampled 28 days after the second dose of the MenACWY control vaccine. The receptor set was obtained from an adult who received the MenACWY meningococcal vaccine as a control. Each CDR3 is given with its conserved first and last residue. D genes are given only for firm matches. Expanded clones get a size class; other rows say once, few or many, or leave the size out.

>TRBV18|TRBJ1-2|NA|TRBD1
CASSRGQGAVTYGYTF
TGTGCCAGCTCTCGAGGACAGGGGGCTGTTACCTATGGCTACACCTTC
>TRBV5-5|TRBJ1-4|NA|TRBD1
CASSFTGQSNEKLFF
TGTGCCAGCAGCTTCACGGGACAGAGTAATGAAAAACTGTTTTTT
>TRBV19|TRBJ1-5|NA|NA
CASSIDLVAGTQPQHF
TGTGCCAGTAGTATAGATCTCGTGGCAGGGACTCAGCCCCAGCATTTT
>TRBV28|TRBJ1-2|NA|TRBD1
CASSFPSGQGLGYTF
TGTGCCAGCAGTTTCCCATCGGGACAGGGGCTCGGCTACACCTTC
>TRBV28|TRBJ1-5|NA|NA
CASSLSGRGGNQPQHF
TGTGCCAGCAGTTTATCAGGCAGGGGAGGCAATCAGCCCCAGCATTTT
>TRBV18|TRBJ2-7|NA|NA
CASSPPEGTYEQYF
TGTGCCAGCTCACCACCCGAGGGGACCTACGAGCAGTACTTC
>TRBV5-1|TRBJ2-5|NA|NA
CASSLTPGHQETQYF
TGCGCCAGCAGCTTGACCCCGGGACACCAGGAGACCCAGTACTTC
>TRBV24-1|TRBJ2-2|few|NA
CATSWSAGELFF
TGTGCCACCAGTTGGTCAGCCGGGGAGCTGTTTTTT
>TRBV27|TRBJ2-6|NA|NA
CASSFVAGIRSGANVLTF
TGTGCCAGCAGTTTTGTAGCAGGGATCCGCTCTGGGGCCAACGTCCTGACTTTC
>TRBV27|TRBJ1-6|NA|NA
CASSLNLLGPSTNSPLHF
TGTGCCAGCAGTTTAAATCTCTTGGGTCCGTCAACTAATTCACCCCTCCACTTT
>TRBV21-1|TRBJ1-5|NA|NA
CASSKERVRNQPQHF
TGTGCCAGCAGCAAAGAGAGGGTTCGCAATCAGCCCCAGCATTTT
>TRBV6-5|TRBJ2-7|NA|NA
CASSYFRGPDAYEQYF
TGTGCCAGCAGTTATTTCCGGGGGCCGGATGCCTACGAGCAGTACTTC
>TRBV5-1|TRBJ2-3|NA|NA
CASREAGDTQYF
TGCGCCAGCAGGGAGGCAGGAGATACGCAGTATTTT
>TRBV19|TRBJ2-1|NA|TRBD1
CASSIDPRGPPPYNEQFF
TGTGCCAGTAGTATAGATCCTAGGGGGCCCCCCCCCTACAATGAGCAGTTCTTC
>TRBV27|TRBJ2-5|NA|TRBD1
CASSLMRTGGETQYF
TGTGCCAGCAGCCTAATGAGGACAGGGGGTGAGACCCAGTACTTC
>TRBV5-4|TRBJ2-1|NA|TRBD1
CASSVGTGGTSYNEQFF
TGTGCCAGCAGCGTGGGGACAGGGGGCACCTCCTACAATGAGCAGTTCTTC